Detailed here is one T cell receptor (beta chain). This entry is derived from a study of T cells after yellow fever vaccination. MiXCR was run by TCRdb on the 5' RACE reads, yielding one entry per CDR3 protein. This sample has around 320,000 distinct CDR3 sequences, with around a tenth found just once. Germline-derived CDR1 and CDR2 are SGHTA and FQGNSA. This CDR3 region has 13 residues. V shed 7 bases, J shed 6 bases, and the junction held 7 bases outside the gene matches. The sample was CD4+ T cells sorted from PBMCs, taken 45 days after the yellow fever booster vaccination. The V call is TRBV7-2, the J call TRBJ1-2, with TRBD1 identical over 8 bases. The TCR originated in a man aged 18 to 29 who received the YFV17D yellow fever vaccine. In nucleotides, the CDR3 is TGTGCCAGCACGTTGGACAGGGACCATGGCTACACCTTC. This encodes CASTLDRDHGYTF.